The source of this T cell receptor beta chain is a study of T cells in Graves' hyperthyroidism and ophthalmopathy. TCR beta CDR3 sequences were amplified from RNA transcripts. HTBI primers were employed in a first-round RT-PCR of the TCR CDR3. TCRdb processed the multiplex PCR reads anew with MiXCR; each CDR3 protein has one entry. Here the sample spans a few hundred thousand distinct CDR3 sequences, around 16% being singletons. Patients were excluded because of uncontrolled infection, other autoimmune disease, pregnancy or lactation. Diagnoses were made from clinical symptoms, serum measures (thyroxine and TRAb), thyroid ultrasound and orbital computed tomography. The CDR3 covers 12 residues. Germline V lookup: CDR1 MNHNS, CDR2 SASEGT. The V end was cut by 6 bases, the J end by 4 bases, with 7 bases between.

This rearrangement joins TRBV6-1 to TRBJ1-5; D not certain. Sequenced input: blood. The receptor's source is a young woman with Graves' hyperthyroidism. CDR3 sequence: CASRNANQPQHF. CDR3 DNA: TGTGCCAGCAGAAACGCTAATCAGCCCCAGCATTTT.